Sequencing of this T cell receptor (beta chain) was carried out in a study of T cells after posttransplantation cyclophosphamide. Busulfan-fludarabine conditioning, marrow transplant, and cyclophosphamide on days +3 and +4 were administered. The CDR3 runs to 16 residues. V lost 5 bases, J lost 7 bases, and 12 bases stayed unmatched. From germline, CDR1 is LNHDA and CDR2 SQIVND (reference sequence). The repertoire was sequenced with immunoSEQ multiplex PCR; TCRdb's copy has only in-frame clones and lacks some. There are some 16,000 clones in the sample, none observed a single time. This clone was picked up many times.

This chain links TRBV19 with TRBJ2-1, with 9 bases matching TRBD2. The TCR comes from a female patient aged 25-39 years who received an allogeneic stem cell transplant from a related donor, was CMV-positive, and had no GVHD. Some T cells may be transferred from the graft donor. The source was PBMCs, collected after allogeneic stem cell transplant with posttransplant cyclophosphamide. The CDR3 loop is CASSRRSGSVSNEQFF. The CDR3 DNA reads as TGTGCCAGTAGTCGACGTAGCGGGAGTGTCTCGAATGAGCAGTTCTTC.